This T cell receptor beta chain was profiled in a study of CD8 T cells in ankylosing spondylitis. The study's findings and limits: The authors found the disease-linked clones to be CD8+ and relatively rare in peripheral blood. Reportedly, matched ankylosing spondylitis synovial fluid was significantly enriched for disease-linked clones.

Comments on this clonotype: As yet, its antigen is unknown.

Germline assignment: CDR1 MNHNS and CDR2 SASEGT. Trimming cost V 4 bases and J 1 base, with 20 bases left between them. The CDR3 runs to 17 residues. Using its own MiXCR run on the 5' RACE reads, TCRdb lists one record per CDR3 protein. The sample has about 150,000 distinct CDR3 sequences; roughly 44% are singletons. The sequence was obtained from a male donor with ankylosing spondylitis. The chain links TRBV6-1 to TRBJ2-7; TRBD1 is a possible D gene (5 bases). Sequenced sample: synovial fluid, either unsorted or a sorted T cell fraction (not recorded which). In DNA, the CDR3 is TGTGCCAGCAGTGGCTCCCCTACCGACAGCCTTTCCTACGAGCAGTACTTC. It yields the protein CASSGSPTDSLSYEQYF.